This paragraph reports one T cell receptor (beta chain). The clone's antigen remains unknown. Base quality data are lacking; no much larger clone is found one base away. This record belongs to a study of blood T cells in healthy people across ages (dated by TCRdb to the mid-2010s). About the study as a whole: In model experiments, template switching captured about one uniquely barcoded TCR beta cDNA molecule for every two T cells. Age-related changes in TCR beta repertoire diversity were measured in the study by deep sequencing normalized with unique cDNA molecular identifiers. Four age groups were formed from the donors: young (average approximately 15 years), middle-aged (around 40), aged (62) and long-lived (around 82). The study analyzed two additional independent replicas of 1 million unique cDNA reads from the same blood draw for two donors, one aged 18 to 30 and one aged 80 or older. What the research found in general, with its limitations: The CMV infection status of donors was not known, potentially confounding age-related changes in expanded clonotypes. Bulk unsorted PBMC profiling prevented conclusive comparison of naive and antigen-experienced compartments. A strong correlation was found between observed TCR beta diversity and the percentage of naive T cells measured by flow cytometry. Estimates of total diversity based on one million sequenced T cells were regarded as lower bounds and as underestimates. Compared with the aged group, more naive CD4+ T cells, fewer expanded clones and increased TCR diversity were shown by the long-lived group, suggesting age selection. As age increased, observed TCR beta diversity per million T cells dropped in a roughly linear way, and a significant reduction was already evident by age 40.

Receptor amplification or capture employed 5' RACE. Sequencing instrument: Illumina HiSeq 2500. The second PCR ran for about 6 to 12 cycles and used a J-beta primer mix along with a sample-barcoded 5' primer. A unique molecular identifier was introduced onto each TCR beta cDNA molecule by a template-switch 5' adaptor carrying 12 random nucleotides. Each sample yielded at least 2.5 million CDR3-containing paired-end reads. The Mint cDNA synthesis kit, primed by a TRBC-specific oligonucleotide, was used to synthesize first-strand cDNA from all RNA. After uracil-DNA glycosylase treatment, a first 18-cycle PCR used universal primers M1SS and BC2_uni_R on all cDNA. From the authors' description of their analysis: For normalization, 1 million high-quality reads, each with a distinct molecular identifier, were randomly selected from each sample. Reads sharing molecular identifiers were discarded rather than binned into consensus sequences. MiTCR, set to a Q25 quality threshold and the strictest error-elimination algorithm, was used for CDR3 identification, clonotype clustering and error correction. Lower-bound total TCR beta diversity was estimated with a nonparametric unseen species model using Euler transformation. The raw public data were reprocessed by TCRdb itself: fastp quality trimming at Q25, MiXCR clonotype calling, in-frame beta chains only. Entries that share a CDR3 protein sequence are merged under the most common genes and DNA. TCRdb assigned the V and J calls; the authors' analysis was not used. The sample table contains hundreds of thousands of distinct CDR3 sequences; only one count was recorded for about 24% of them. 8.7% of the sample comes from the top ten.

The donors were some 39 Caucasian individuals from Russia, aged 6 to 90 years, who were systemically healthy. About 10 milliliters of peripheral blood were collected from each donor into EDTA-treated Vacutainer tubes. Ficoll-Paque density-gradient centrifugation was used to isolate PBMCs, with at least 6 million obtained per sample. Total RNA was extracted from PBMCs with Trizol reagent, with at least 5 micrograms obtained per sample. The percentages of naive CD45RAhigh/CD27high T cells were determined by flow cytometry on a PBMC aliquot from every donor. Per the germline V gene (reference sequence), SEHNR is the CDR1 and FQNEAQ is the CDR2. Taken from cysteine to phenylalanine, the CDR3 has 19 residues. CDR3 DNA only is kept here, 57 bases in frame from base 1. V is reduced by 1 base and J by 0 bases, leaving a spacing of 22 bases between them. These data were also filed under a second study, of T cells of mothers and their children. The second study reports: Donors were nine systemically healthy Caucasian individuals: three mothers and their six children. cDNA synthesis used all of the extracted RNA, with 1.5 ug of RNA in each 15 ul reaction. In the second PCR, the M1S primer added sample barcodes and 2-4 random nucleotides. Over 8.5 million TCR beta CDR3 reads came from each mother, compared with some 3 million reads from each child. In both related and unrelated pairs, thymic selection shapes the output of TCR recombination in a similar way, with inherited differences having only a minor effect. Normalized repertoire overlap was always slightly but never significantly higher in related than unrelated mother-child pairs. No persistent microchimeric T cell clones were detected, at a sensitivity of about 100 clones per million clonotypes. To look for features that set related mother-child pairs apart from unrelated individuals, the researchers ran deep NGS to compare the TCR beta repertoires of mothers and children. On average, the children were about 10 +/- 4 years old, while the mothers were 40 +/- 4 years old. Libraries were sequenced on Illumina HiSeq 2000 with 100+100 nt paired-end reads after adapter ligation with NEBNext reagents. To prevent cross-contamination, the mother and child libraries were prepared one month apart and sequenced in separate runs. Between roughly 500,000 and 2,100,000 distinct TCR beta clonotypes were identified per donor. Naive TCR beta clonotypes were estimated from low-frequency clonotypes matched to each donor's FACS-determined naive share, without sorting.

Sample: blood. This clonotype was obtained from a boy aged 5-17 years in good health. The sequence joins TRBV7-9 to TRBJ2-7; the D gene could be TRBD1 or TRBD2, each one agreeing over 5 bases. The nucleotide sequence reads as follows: TGTGCCAGCAGCTTAGGTGGGGGTACAAGATATACGAGCTCCTACGAGCAGTACTTC. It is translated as CASSLGGGTRYTSSYEQYF.